The following is a TCR beta chain sequence with its context. These data are taken from a study of human T cells and chemical hapten exposure. The CDR3 sequence is 14 residues long. V lost 1 base and J 0 bases, leaving 7 bases between the germline ends. Germline CDR1 reads SGHVS; CDR2 reads FNYEAQ. Stated time point: pre-sensitization, week 0. Regarding treatment: therapeutic diphenylcyclopropenone sensitization with weekly scalp DPC. Using its own MiXCR run on the RACE reads, TCRdb lists one record per CDR3 protein. The sample includes roughly 100,000 distinct CDR3 sequences, 11% of them seen just once.

This receptor was identified in a woman aged 55-70 years with alopecia areata. Some clones in this sample may be carry-over from other donors' samples. The chain employs TRBV7-6 and TRBJ2-7; the D is unclear. This material consisted of whole blood, taken in connection with sensitization to the hapten diphenylcyclopropenone (DPC). The CDR3 DNA reads as TGTGCCAGCAGCTTAGGTGAAAGCTCCTACGAGCAGTACTTC. Its protein product is CASSLGESSYEQYF.